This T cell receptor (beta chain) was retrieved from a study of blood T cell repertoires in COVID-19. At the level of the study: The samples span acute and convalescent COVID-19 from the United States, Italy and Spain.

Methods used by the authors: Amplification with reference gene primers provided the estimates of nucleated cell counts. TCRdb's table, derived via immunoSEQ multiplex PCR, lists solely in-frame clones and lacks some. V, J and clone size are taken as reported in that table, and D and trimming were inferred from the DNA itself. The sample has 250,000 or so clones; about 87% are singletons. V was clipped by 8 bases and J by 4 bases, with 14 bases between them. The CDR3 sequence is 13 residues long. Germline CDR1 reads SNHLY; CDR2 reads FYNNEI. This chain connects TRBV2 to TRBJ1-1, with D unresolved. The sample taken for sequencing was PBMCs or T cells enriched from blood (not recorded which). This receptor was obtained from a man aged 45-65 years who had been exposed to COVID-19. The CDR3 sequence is CASVSSVGTEAFF. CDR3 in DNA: TGTGCCAGCGTTAGCTCGGTGGGCACTGAAGCTTTCTTT.